The T cell receptor beta chain described here comes from a study of cytomegalovirus exposure and HLA in healthy donors. Both 60 Vbeta primers and 13 Jbeta primers went into the PCR. The method was immunoSEQ multiplex PCR; TCRdb's version includes in-frame clones alone and lacks a portion of them. The sample has around 120,000 clones, about 82% seen once. From germline, CDR1 is LNHDA and CDR2 SQIVND (reference sequence). Trimming took off 4 bases at V and 1 base at J, with 14 bases between the two ends. The CDR3 sequence is 16 residues long. The receptor's source is a boy aged 5 to 17 in good health and CMV-seronegative. The V and J genes are TRBV19 and TRBJ2-1; TRBD2 is a possible D gene (7 bases). Input material: PBMCs. CDR3 bases: TGTGCCAGTAGTAAGGGGGGGGCGGTATCCTACAATGAGCAGTTCTTC. Protein product: CASSKGGAVSYNEQFF.